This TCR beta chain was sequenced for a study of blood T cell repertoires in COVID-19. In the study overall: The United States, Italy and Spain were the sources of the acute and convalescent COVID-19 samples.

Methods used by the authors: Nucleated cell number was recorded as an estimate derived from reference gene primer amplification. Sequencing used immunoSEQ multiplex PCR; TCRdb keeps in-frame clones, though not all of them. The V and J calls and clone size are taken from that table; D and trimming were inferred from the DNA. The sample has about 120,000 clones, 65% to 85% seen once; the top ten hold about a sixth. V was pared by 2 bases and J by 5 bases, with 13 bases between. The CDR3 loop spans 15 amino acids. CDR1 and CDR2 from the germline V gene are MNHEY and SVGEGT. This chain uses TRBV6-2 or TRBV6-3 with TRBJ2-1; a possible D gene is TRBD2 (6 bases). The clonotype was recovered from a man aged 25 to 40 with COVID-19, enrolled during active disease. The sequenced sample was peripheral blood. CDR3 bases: TGTGCCAGCAGTTACCCTCGACTAGGAGACAATGAGCAGTTCTTC. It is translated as CASSYPRLGDNEQFF.